This TCR beta chain was recovered during a study of T cells after yellow fever vaccination. At the level of the study: Low-cell-number fractions were prepared with SMART-Seq v4 Ultra Low Input.

V was clipped by 6 bases and J by 5 bases; unmatched bases: 9. There are 14 residues in the CDR3. The V gene's germline CDR1 is DFQATT and CDR2 SNEGSKA (reference sequence). TCR cDNA was made by 5'RACE template switching, adding a universal primer site and UMIs. TCRdb processed the 5' RACE reads anew with MiXCR; each CDR3 protein has one entry. The sample lists some 200,000 distinct CDR3 sequences, 3% to 4% seen once, with less than 3.5% in the top ten. Overall study findings and caveats: Abundant bulk-derived clonotypes could contaminate FACS-sorted repertoires. A large majority of primary-vaccination clones showed up again after the booster (approximately 95% CD4, 88% CD8).

Concerning this clonotype itself: The antigen is undetermined.

The input for sequencing was CD4+ T cells sorted from PBMCs, taken 10 days after the yellow fever booster vaccination. The chain carries TRBV20-1 and TRBJ2-3; 9 bases agree with TRBD2. This clonotype originated in a man aged 18 to 30 who received the YFV17D yellow fever vaccine. The chain's CDR3 is CSAVSGGSGDTQYF. The CDR3 nucleotides read TGCAGTGCCGTTAGCGGGGGTTCGGGAGATACGCAGTATTTT.